Only a few counts were recorded for the clone carrying this T cell receptor (beta chain). The germline CDR1 and CDR2 sequences are MNHNY and SVGAGI (reference sequence). The CDR3 sequence is 13 residues long. The trim removed 5 bases at V and 6 bases at J, leaving 3 bases unmatched. This sample was included in a study of beta chain features in type 1 diabetes. The authors reverse transcribed all of the isolated RNA, so sequencing captured expressed TCRB transcripts. The average read count of naive, central memory and regulatory T cell samples was approximately 4 million. The table came from immunoSEQ multiplex PCR; TCRdb's copy has only in-frame clones and leaves some out. This sample has 150,000 or so clones, with less than 9.5% found just once. Around 100 mL of blood, on average, came from one heparinised draw per donor.

The chain has TRBV6-6 and TRBJ1-5; 8 bases line up with TRBD1. The sequenced sample was central memory CD4+ T cells from blood. The TCR was taken from a woman younger than 35 in good health. In nucleotides, the CDR3 is TGTGCCAGCAGTCAACAGGGGGGTCAGCCCCAGCATTTT. This encodes CASSQQGGQPQHF.